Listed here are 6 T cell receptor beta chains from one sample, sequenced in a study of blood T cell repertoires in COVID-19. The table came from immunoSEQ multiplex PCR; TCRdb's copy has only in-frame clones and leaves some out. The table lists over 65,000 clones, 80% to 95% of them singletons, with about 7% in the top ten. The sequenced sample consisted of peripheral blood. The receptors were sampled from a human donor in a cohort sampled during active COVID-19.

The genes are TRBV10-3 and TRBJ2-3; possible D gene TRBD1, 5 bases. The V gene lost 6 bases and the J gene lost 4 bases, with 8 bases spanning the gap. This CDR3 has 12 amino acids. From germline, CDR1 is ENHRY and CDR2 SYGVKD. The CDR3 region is CAISQGADTQYF. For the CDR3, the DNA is TGTGCCATCAGCCAGGGCGCAGATACGCAGTATTTT.

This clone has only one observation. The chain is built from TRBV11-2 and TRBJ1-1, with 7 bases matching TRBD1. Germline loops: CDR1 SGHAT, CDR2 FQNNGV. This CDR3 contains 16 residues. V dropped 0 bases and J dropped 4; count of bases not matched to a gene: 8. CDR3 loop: CASSLDQGGLGTEAFF. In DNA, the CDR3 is TGTGCCAGCAGCTTAGATCAGGGGGGTCTGGGCACTGAAGCTTTCTTT. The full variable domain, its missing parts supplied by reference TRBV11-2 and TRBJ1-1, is EAGVAQSPRYKIIEKRQSVAFWCNPISGHATLYWYQQILGQGPKLLIQFQNNGVVDDSQLPKDRFSAERLKGVDSTLKIQPAKLEDSAVYLCASSLDQGGLGTEAFFGQGTRLTVV.

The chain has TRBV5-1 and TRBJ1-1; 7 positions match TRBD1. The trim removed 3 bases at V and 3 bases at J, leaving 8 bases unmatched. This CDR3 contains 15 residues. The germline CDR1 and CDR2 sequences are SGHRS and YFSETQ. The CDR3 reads CASSSWTGMDTEAFF. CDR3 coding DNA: TGCGCCAGCAGCTCCTGGACAGGTATGGACACTGAAGCTTTCTTT.

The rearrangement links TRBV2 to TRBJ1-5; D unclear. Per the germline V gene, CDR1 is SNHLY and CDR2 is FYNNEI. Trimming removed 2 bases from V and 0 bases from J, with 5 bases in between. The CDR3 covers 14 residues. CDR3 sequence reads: CASSESYSNQPQHF. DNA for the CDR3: TGTGCCAGCAGTGAATCCTATAGCAATCAGCCCCAGCATTTT. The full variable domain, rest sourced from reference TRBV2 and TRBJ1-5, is EPEVTQTPSHQVTQMGQEVILRCVPISNHLYFYWYRQILGQKVEFLVSFYNNEISEKSEIFDDQFSVERPDGSNFTLKIRSTKLEDSAMYFCASSESYSNQPQHFGDGTRLSIL.

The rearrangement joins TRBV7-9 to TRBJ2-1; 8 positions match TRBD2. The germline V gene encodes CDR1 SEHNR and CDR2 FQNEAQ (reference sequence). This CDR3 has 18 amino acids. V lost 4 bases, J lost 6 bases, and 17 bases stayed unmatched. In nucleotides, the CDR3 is TGTGCCAGCAGCTCACGGGTACAGGGTGTCCTAGCGGGCAATGAGCAGTTCTTC. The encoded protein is CASSSRVQGVLAGNEQFF.

The CDR3 nucleotides are TGTGCCAGCAGCGCCTCAACAGGGGCCGGGGAGCTGTTTTTT. Translation: CASSASTGAGELFF. The chain links TRBV9 to TRBJ2-2; TRBD1 agrees at 7 bases. The V segment lost 3 bases and the J segment 6 bases; nucleotides outside the gene matches: 5. This CDR3 region has 14 residues. Germline-derived CDR1 and CDR2 are SGDLS and YYNGEE.